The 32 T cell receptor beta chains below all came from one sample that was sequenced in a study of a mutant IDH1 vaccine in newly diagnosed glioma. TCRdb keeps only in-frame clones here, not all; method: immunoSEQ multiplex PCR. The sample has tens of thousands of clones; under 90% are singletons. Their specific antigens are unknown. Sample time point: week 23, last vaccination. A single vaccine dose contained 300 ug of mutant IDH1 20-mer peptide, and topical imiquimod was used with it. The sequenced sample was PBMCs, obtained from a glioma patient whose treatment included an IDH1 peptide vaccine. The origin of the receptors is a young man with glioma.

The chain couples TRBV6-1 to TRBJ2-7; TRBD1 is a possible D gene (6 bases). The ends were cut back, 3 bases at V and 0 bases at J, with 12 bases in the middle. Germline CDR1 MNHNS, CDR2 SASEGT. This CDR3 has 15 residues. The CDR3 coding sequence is TGTGCCAGCAGTGACAGGGGTCTGAGCTCCTACGAGCAGTACTTC. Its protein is CASSDRGLSSYEQYF.

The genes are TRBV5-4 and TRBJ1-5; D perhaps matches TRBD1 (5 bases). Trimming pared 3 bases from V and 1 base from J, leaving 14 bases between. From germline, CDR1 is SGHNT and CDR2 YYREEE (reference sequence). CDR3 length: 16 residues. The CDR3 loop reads CASSSGRGPSNQPQHF. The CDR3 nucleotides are TGTGCCAGCAGCTCGGGGCGGGGACCCAGCAATCAGCCCCAGCATTTT.

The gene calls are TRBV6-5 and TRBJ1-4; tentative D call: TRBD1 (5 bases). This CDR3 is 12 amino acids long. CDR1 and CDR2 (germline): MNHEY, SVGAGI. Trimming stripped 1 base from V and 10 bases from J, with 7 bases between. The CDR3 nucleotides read TGTGCCAGCAGTTACTTTGGGGGAAAACTGTTTTTT. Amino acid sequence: CASSYFGGKLFF.

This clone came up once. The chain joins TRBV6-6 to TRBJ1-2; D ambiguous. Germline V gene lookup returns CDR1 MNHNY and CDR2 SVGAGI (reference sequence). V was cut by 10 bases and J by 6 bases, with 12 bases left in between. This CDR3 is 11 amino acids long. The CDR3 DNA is TGTGCCACCCGCCAGCTTGATGGCTACACCTTC. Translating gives CATRQLDGYTF.

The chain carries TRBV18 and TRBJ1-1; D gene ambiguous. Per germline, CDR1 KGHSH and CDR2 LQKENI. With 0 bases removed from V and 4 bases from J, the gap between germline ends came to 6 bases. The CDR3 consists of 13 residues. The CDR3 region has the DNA TGTGCCAGCTCACCACCGGTCTTCACTGAAGCTTTCTTT. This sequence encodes CASSPPVFTEAFF.

CDR3 residues: CASSEGTSGSGTQYF. Written as DNA, the CDR3 is TGTGCCAGCAGTGAGGGGACTAGCGGGAGTGGTACGCAGTATTTT. The chain uses TRBV6-4 and TRBJ2-3; 14 nucleotides agree with TRBD2. The CDR3 has 15 amino acids. CDR1 and CDR2 (germline): MRHNA, SNTAGT. V trimming: 3 bases; J trimming: 8 bases; junction bases outside the gene matches: 4.

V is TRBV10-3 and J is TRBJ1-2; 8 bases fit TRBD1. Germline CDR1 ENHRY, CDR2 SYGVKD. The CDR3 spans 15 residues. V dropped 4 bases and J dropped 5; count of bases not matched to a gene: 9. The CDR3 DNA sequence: TGTGCCATCAGTGGTCTACAGGGGGGGATATATGGCTACACCTTC. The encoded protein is CAISGLQGGIYGYTF.

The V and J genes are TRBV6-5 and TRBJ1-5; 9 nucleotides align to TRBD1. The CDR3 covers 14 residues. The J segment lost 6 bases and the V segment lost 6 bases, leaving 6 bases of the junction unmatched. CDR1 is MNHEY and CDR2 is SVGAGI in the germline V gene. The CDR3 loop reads CASSYTDRGQPQHF. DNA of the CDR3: TGTGCCAGCAGCTACACGGACAGGGGTCAGCCCCAGCATTTT.

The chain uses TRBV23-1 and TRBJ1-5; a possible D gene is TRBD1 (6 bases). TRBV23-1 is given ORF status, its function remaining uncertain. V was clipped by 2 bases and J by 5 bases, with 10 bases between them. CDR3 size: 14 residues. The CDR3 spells CASSQGTTHQPQHF. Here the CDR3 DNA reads TGCGCCAGCAGTCAAGGGACAACTCATCAGCCCCAGCATTTT.

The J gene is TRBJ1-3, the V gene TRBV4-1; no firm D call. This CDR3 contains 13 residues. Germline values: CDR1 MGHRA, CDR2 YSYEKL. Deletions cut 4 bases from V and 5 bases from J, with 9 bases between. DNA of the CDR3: TGCGCCAGCAGCCGACTCCCTAGAAACACCATATATTTT. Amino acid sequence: CASSRLPRNTIYF.

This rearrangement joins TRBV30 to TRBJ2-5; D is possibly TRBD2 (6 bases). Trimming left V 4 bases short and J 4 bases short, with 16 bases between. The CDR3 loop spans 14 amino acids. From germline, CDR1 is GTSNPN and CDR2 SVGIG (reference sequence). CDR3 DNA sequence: TGTGCCTGGACCCGAACTAGCCTTCGAGAGACCCAGTACTTC. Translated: CAWTRTSLRETQYF.

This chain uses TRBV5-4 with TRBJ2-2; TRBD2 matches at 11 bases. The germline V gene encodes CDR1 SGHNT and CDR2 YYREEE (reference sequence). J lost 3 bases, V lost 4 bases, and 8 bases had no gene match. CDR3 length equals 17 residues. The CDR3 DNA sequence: TGTGCCAGCAGCAGGGGACTAGCGGTCTTCGACACCGGGGAGCTGTTTTTT. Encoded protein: CASSRGLAVFDTGELFF.

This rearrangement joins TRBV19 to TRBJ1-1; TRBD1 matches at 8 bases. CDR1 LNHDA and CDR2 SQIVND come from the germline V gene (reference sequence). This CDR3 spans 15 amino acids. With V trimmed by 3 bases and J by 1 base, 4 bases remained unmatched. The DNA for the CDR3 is TGTGCCAGTAGTATCAGGGACAGGAGGAACACTGAAGCTTTCTTT. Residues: CASSIRDRRNTEAFF.

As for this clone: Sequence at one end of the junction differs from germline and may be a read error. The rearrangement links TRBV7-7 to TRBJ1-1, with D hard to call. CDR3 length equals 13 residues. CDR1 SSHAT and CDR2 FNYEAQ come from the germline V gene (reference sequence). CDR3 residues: CASSSTTNTEAFF. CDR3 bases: TGTGCTAGCAGCTCCACAACGAACACTGAAGCTTTCTTT.

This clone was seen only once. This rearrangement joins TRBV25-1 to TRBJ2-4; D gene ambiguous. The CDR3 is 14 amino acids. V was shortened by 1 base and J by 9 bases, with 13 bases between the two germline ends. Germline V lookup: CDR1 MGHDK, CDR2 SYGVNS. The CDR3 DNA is TGTGCCAGCAGTGAATTTACCGGCTTAAGCATTCAGTACTTC. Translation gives CASSEFTGLSIQYF.

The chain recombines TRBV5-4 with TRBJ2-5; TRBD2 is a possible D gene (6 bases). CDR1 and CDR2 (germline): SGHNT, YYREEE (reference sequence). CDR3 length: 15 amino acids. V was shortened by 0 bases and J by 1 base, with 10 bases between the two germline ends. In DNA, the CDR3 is TGTGCCAGCAGCTTGGGGCAAGCGGGCCAAGAGACCCAGTACTTC. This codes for CASSLGQAGQETQYF.

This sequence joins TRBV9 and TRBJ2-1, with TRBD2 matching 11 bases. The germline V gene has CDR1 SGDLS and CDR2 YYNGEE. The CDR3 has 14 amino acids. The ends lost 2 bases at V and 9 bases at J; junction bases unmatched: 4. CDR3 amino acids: CASSVTSGSTEQFF. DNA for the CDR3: TGTGCCAGCAGCGTCACTAGCGGGAGCACTGAGCAGTTCTTC. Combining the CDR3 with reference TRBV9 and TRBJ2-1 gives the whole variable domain DSGVTQTPKHLITATGQRVTLRCSPRSGDLSVYWYQQSLDQGLQFLIQYYNGEERAKGNILERFSAQQFPDLHSELNLSSLELGDSALYFCASSVTSGSTEQFFGPGTRLTVL.

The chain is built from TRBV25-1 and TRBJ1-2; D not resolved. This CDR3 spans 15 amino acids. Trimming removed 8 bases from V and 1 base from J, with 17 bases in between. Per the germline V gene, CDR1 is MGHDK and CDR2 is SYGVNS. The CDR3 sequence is CASAPPHGYNYGYTF. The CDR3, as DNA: TGTGCCAGCGCCCCTCCCCACGGATATAACTATGGCTACACCTTC.

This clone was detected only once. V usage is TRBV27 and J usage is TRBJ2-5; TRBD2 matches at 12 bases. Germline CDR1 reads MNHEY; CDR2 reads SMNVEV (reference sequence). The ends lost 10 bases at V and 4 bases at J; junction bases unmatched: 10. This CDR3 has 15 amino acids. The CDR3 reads CATRWTSGTPETQYF. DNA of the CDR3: TGTGCCACCCGATGGACTAGCGGGACCCCAGAGACCCAGTACTTC.

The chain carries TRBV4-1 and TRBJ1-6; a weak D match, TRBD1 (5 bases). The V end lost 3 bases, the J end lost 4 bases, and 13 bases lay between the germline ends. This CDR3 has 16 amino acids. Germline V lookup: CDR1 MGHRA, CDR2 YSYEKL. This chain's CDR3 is CASSQLGTAYNSPLHF. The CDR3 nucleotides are TGCGCCAGCAGCCAGCTAGGGACGGCATATAATTCACCCCTCCACTTT.

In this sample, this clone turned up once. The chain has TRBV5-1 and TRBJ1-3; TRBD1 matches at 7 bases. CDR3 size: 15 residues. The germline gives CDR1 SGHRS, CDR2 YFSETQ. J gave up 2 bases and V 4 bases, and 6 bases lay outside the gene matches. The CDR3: CASSSRQGAGNTIYF. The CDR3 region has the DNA TGCGCCAGCAGCAGCCGACAGGGAGCTGGAAACACCATATATTTT.

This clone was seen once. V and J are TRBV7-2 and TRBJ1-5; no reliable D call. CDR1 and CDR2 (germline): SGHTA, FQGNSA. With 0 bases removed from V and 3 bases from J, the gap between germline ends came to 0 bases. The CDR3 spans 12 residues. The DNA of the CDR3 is TGTGCCAGCAGCTTAGCCAATCAGCCCCAGCATTTT. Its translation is CASSLANQPQHF. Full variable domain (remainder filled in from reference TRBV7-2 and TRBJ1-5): GAGVSQSPSNKVTEKGKDVELRCDPISGHTALYWYRQSLGQGLEFLIYFQGNSAPDKSGLPSDRFSAERTGGSVSTLTIQRTQQEDSAVYLCASSLANQPQHFGDGTRLSIL.

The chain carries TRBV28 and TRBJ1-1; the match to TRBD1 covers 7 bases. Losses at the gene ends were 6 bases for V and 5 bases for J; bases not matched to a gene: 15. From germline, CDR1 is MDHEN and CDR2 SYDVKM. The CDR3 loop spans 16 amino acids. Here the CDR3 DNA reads TGTGCCAGCAGGTGGGCCAAGACAGGGAGGGCGACTGAAGCTTTCTTT. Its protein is CASRWAKTGRATEAFF.

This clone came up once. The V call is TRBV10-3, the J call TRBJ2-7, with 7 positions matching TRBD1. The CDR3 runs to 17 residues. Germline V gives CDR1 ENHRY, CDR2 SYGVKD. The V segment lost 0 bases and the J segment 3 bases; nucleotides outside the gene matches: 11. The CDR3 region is CAISESIGLQGSYEQYF. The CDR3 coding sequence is TGTGCCATCAGTGAGTCGATAGGTTTACAGGGGAGCTACGAGCAGTACTTC.

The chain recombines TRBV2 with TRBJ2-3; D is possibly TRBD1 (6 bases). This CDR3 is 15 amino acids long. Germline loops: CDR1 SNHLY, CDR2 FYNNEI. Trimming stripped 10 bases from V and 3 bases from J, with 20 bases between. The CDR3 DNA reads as TGTGCCACCTCTCTGGACAGTCGTGGGACAGATACGCAGTATTTT. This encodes CATSLDSRGTDTQYF.

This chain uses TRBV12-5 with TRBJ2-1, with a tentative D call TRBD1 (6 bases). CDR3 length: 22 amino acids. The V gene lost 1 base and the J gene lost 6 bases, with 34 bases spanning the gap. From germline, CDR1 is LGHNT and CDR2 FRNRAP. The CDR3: CASGLDGGGGLSTSFRSNEQFF. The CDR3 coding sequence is TGTGCTAGTGGTTTGGATGGGGGCGGCGGACTCTCCACCAGCTTCCGCAGCAATGAGCAGTTCTTC.

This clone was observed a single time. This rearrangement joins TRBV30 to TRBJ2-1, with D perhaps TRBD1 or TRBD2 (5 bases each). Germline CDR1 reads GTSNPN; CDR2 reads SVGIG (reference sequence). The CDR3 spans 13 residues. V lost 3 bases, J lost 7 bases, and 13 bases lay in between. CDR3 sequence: CAWSRVGENEQFF. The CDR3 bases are TGTGCCTGGAGCCGGGTGGGGGAAAATGAGCAGTTCTTC.

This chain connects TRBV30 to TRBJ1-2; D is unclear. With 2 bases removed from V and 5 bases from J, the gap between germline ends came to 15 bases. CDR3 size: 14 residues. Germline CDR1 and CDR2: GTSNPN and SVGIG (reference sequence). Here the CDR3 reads CAWSSATRGYGYTF. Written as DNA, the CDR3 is TGTGCCTGGAGTTCAGCAACCAGAGGGTATGGCTACACCTTC.

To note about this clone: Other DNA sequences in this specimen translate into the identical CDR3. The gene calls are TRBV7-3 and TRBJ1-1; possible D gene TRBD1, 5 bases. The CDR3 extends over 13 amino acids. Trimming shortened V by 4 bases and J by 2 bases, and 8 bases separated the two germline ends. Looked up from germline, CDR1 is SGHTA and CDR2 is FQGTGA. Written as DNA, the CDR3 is TGTGCCAGCAGCTCCGGGGCCAACACTGAAGCTTTCTTT. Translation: CASSSGANTEAFF.

This CDR3 reads CSARELAEYNEQFF. As DNA, the CDR3 is TGCAGCGCGCGAGAACTAGCGGAGTACAATGAGCAGTTCTTC. V gene TRBV29-1 combines with J gene TRBJ2-1, with 8 bases aligning to TRBD2. The germline CDR1 and CDR2 sequences are SQVTM and ANQGSEA. The trim removed 7 bases at V and 4 bases at J, leaving 9 bases unmatched. The CDR3 runs to 14 residues.

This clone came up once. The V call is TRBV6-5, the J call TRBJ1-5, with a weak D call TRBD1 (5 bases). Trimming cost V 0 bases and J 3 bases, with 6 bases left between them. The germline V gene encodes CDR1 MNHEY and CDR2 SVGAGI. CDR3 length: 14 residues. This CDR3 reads CASSYSGVNQPQHF. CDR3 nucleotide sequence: TGTGCCAGCAGTTACTCGGGGGTCAATCAGCCCCAGCATTTT.

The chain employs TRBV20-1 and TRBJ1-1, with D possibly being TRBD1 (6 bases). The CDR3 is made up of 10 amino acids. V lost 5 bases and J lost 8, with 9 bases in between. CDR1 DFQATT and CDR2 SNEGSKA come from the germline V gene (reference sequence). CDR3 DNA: TGCAGTGCTCTCAGGGGCGAAGCTTTCTTT. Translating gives CSALRGEAFF.